The 30 T cell receptor beta chains reported below all come from one sample, sequenced in a study of blood T cells in healthy people across ages. The second PCR ran about 7 to 12 cycles with a sample-barcoded 5' primer and J-beta primers. TCRdb re-derived calls from the 5' RACE reads in MiXCR, one entry per CDR3 protein. Of 600,000 to 800,000 distinct CDR3 sequences detected, roughly 20% appear once; the ten largest clones hold 3.6%. Sequencing used blood. The receptor set was obtained from a man aged 70 or older in good health.

The rearrangement uses TRBV2 and TRBJ2-1; 10 bases match TRBD1. Losses at the gene ends were 1 base for V and 2 bases for J; bases not matched to a gene: 2. This CDR3 spans 16 amino acids. Germline V gene lookup returns CDR1 SNHLY and CDR2 FYNNEI. The CDR3 protein is CASSEVGQGAYNEQFF. The CDR3, as DNA: TGTGCCAGCAGTGAAGTTGGACAGGGGGCCTACAATGAGCAGTTCTTC.

This clonotype was seen a handful of times. The chain recombines TRBV9 with TRBJ1-2; D not certain. The CDR3 consists of 13 residues. Germline V lookup: CDR1 SGDLS, CDR2 YYNGEE. V was clipped by 4 bases and J by 2 bases, with 9 bases between them. The CDR3 is CASSLQMNYGYTF. The CDR3 bases are TGTGCCAGCAGCCTACAAATGAACTATGGCTACACCTTC.

This clonotype was seen at least ten times. Its ends do not fully match the called genes, so a read error is possible. The chain employs TRBV12-3 or TRBV12-4 and TRBJ2-5; TRBD2 agrees at 9 bases. There are 13 residues in the CDR3. CDR3 residues: CASRLAGAETQYF. The CDR3 DNA follows: TGTGCCAGCAGGTTAGCGGGAGCAGAGACCCAGTACTTC.

This clonotype has more than one count but fewer than ten. The chain combines TRBV9 with TRBJ2-5; TRBD1 matches at 9 bases. The germline gives CDR1 SGDLS, CDR2 YYNGEE. There are 15 residues in the CDR3. V lost 0 bases and J lost 5; bases outside the gene matches: 5. CDR3 protein: CASSVEQGAWETQYF. The CDR3 DNA follows: TGTGCCAGCAGCGTAGAACAGGGGGCGTGGGAGACCCAGTACTTC.

This clonotype was picked up many times. The V and J genes are TRBV7-9 and TRBJ1-4; tentatively, D is TRBD1 (6 bases). The CDR3 is made up of 14 amino acids. Germline V CDR1 and CDR2: SEHNR, FQNEAQ (reference sequence). Trimming took 2 bases from V and 8 from J, leaving 12 bases between them. In nucleotides, the CDR3 is TGTGCCAGCAGCTTAACGGGGGCAGGCGAAAAACTGTTTTTT. Protein: CASSLTGAGEKLFF.

This chain connects TRBV12-3 or TRBV12-4 to TRBJ2-3; 8 bases map to TRBD2. The CDR3 consists of 15 residues. V shed 6 bases and J 4 bases; nucleotides not matched to a gene: 9. CDR3 DNA sequence: TGTGCCAGCAGAACTAGCGGTAGAAACGCAGATACGCAGTATTTT. It yields the protein CASRTSGRNADTQYF.

The V call is TRBV19, the J call TRBJ2-5; 8 bases line up with TRBD1. The germline gives CDR1 LNHDA, CDR2 SQIVND (reference sequence). The CDR3 spans 13 residues. The junction had 10 bases not matched to a gene; V was cut back by 5 bases and J by 11 bases. The CDR3 sequence is CASSPGQGLEQYF. The CDR3 bases are TGTGCCAGTAGTCCAGGACAGGGCTTGGAGCAGTACTTC.

The rearrangement joins TRBV20-1 to TRBJ2-1; 13 bases match TRBD2. V shed 1 base and J 4 bases; nucleotides not matched to a gene: 4. The CDR3 totals 16 residues. Germline loops: CDR1 DFQATT, CDR2 SNEGSKA (reference sequence). CDR3 sequence reads: CSARGLAGGRYNEQFF. Here the CDR3 DNA reads TGCAGTGCTAGAGGACTAGCGGGAGGTCGGTACAATGAGCAGTTCTTC.

V is TRBV5-1 and J is TRBJ2-1; D tentatively reads TRBD1 or TRBD2 (7 bases each). Germline V lookup: CDR1 SGHRS, CDR2 YFSETQ. CDR3 length: 18 residues. Trimming stripped 0 bases from V and 0 bases from J, with 16 bases between. The CDR3 protein is CASSLARGGGSSYNEQFF. The CDR3 nucleotides are TGCGCCAGCAGCTTGGCGCGAGGGGGCGGGAGCTCCTACAATGAGCAGTTCTTC.

The chain couples TRBV30 to TRBJ2-5; maybe TRBD2 (6 bases). Looked up from germline, CDR1 is GTSNPN and CDR2 is SVGIG (reference sequence). CDR3 size: 14 residues. Trimming left V 1 base short and J 1 base short, with 10 bases between. This CDR3 reads CAWSASAGQETQYF. CDR3 bases: TGTGCCTGGAGTGCATCAGCGGGCCAAGAGACCCAGTACTTC.

This clonotype was counted only a few times. The chain joins TRBV12-3 or TRBV12-4 to TRBJ1-2; 7 nucleotides align to TRBD1. Germline trimming cut 7 bases from V and 1 base from J; bases unmatched to any gene: 6. The CDR3 sequence is 14 residues long. CDR3 bases: TGTGCCAGCACCTCGACAGGGAGTAACTATGGCTACACCTTC. Its protein product is CASTSTGSNYGYTF.

This clonotype has only a few counts. V is TRBV6-2 or TRBV6-3 and J is TRBJ2-7; TRBD2 agrees at 8 bases. In germline, CDR1 is MNHEY, CDR2 SVGEGT. With V trimmed by 5 bases and J by 4 bases, 10 bases remained unmatched. The CDR3 is 15 amino acids. CDR3 sequence reads: CASSPKSGRAYEQYF. CDR3 nucleotides: TGTGCCAGCAGTCCAAAGAGCGGGAGAGCGTACGAGCAGTACTTC.

This clonotype has a single count. The rearrangement uses TRBV24-1 and TRBJ2-1, with TRBD1 as a possible D gene (6 bases). V lost 6 bases and J 0 bases, leaving 20 bases between the germline ends. This CDR3 spans 18 amino acids. The germline V gene encodes CDR1 KGHDR and CDR2 SFDVKD. This CDR3 reads CATSSGDLTRNSYNEQFF. Here the CDR3 DNA reads TGTGCCACCAGTTCAGGGGACCTTACACGAAACTCCTACAATGAGCAGTTCTTC.

The rearrangement links TRBV7-9 to TRBJ2-7, with unresolved D. The length of the CDR3 is 13 residues. Trimming took 0 bases from V and 3 from J, leaving 6 bases between them. Germline V gene data show CDR1 as SEHNR and CDR2 as FQNEAQ (reference sequence). CDR3 protein: CASSLALRYEQYF. The CDR3 DNA reads TGTGCCAGCAGCTTAGCATTACGCTACGAGCAGTACTTC.

The chain links TRBV10-3 to TRBJ2-5; D is uncertain. Trimming removed 11 bases at V and 4 bases at J, with 11 bases between. The CDR3 is 11 residues long. From germline, CDR1 is ENHRY and CDR2 SYGVKD. The DNA of the CDR3 is TGTGCCGTAGGGAAGACAGAGACCCAGTACTTC. It codes for CAVGKTETQYF.

This clonotype came up a few times. The rearrangement joins TRBV25-1 to TRBJ2-3; the D gene is possibly TRBD2 (6 bases). The CDR3 runs to 14 residues. Germline-derived CDR1 and CDR2 are MGHDK and SYGVNS. V was cut by 4 bases and J by 2 bases, with 10 bases left in between. CDR3 region: CASSGDLPTDTQYF. The CDR3 DNA sequence: TGTGCCAGCAGTGGGGACTTACCCACAGATACGCAGTATTTT.

V gene TRBV7-8 combines with J gene TRBJ2-5, with a possible D match to TRBD2 (6 bases). The CDR3 is 16 residues long. From germline, CDR1 is SGHVS and CDR2 FQNEAQ. Deletions cut 0 bases from V and 9 bases from J, with 20 bases between. In DNA, the CDR3 is TGTGCCAGCAGCTTAGCGCAGGGCGGCTCGGGGGAGCCCCAGTACTTC. It codes for CASSLAQGGSGEPQYF.

This clonotype appeared a few times. The rearrangement links TRBV20-1 to TRBJ2-5; 12 nucleotides align to TRBD2. The end of the DNA fits TRBJ2-1 better, so the J call may be wrong. Germline CDR1 and CDR2: DFQATT and SNEGSKA (reference sequence). The CDR3 length is 16 residues. The CDR3 here is CSASWASGREVNEQFF. Here the CDR3 DNA reads TGCAGTGCTAGTTGGGCTAGCGGGAGGGAAGTCAATGAGCAGTTCTTC.

This clonotype occurred a few times. The chain has TRBV9 and TRBJ2-7; the D gene could be TRBD1 or TRBD2 (5 bases each). This CDR3 region has 15 residues. The germline CDR1 and CDR2 sequences are SGDLS and YYNGEE. V was shortened by 4 bases and J by 7 bases, with 21 bases between the two germline ends. The CDR3 DNA is TGTGCCAGCAGCCCCCACCGGGACCAAAACTTGGAGCAGTACTTC. Translation gives CASSPHRDQNLEQYF.

The count of this clonotype is one. The V call is TRBV11-2, the J call TRBJ2-7; D may be TRBD1 or TRBD2 (5 bases each). The germline gives CDR1 SGHAT, CDR2 FQNNGV. CDR3 length: 14 residues. V lost 3 bases and J lost 5, with 14 bases in between. CDR3 DNA sequence: TGTGCCAGCAGCTTTCCGGGGCCAAACAACGAGCAGTACTTC. As protein: CASSFPGPNNEQYF.

The chain employs TRBV5-1 and TRBJ2-3; 9 bases match TRBD2. Germline loops: CDR1 SGHRS, CDR2 YFSETQ. The CDR3 spans 20 residues. V lost 0 bases, J lost 0 bases, and 14 bases stayed unmatched. This CDR3 is CASSLGLTSGRTTSTDTQYF. DNA of the CDR3: TGCGCCAGCAGCTTGGGACTGACTAGCGGCAGGACGACTAGCACAGATACGCAGTATTTT.

The J gene is TRBJ2-3, the V gene TRBV20-1; D is unclear. The CDR3 is 15 amino acids. Trimming stripped 3 bases from V and 4 bases from J, with 17 bases between. Per germline, CDR1 DFQATT and CDR2 SNEGSKA (reference sequence). The chain's CDR3 is CSASGGEEDPDTQYF. CDR3 sequence (DNA): TGCAGTGCTAGTGGCGGAGAGGAAGATCCAGATACGCAGTATTTT.

V and J are TRBV4-1 and TRBJ1-2; D call uncertain. Looked up from germline, CDR1 is MGHRA and CDR2 is YSYEKL. V gave up 0 bases and J gave up 4 bases, with 12 bases separating them. The CDR3 has 15 residues. In DNA form, the CDR3 reads TGCGCCAGCAGCCAAGATTGGGGAAATATCTATGGCTACACCTTC. Amino acids: CASSQDWGNIYGYTF.

V usage is TRBV5-1 and J usage is TRBJ2-6, with 7 bases fitting TRBD2. Germline V gives CDR1 SGHRS, CDR2 YFSETQ. With V trimmed by 4 bases and J by 2 bases, 6 bases remained unmatched. The CDR3 contains 16 residues. CDR3 in amino acids: CASSISGATGANVLTF. The CDR3 nucleotides are TGCGCCAGCAGCATAAGCGGGGCAACTGGGGCCAACGTCCTGACTTTC. Full variable domain (missing parts from reference TRBV5-1 and TRBJ2-6): KAGVTQTPRYLIKTRGQQVTLSCSPISGHRSVSWYQQTPGQGLQFLFEYFSETQRNKGNFPGRFSGRQFSNSRSEMNVSTLELGDSALYLCASSISGATGANVLTFGAGSRLTVL.

This clonotype appeared a few times. This chain uses TRBV21-1 with TRBJ2-5. The end of the DNA is better explained by TRBJ2-7, so the J call may be wrong. TRBV21-1 is a pseudogene. CDR3 length equals 12 residues. The CDR3 protein is CASSKSRYEQYF. As DNA, the CDR3 is TGTGCCAGCAGCAAAAGTAGGTACGAGCAGTACTTC.

This clonotype was observed a few times. V usage is TRBV15 and J usage is TRBJ2-7; 9 bases agree with TRBD1. In germline, CDR1 is LNHNV, CDR2 YYDKDF (reference sequence). The CDR3 is 14 amino acids. With 6 bases clipped from V and 3 bases from J, the junction kept 6 bases outside the gene matches. The CDR3 DNA follows: TGTGCCACCAGTTGGGGACAGGGTTTCTACGAGCAGTACTTC. Translated, it gives CATSWGQGFYEQYF.

This clonotype was recorded a few times. The chain links TRBV20-1 to TRBJ2-3; 9 positions agree with TRBD2. This CDR3 spans 16 amino acids. V lost 4 bases, J lost 5 bases, and 13 bases stayed unmatched. Per the germline V gene, CDR1 is DFQATT and CDR2 is SNEGSKA (reference sequence). The CDR3 nucleotides are TGCAGTGCTATAACCGGGACTAGCTATCGGGGAGATACGCAGTATTTT. Amino acids: CSAITGTSYRGDTQYF.

The chain links TRBV28 to TRBJ1-5; TRBD1 matches at 7 bases. Germline V gene lookup returns CDR1 MDHEN and CDR2 SYDVKM. V shed 5 bases, J shed 3 bases, and the junction held 7 bases outside the gene matches. The CDR3 extends over 15 amino acids. CDR3 in amino acids: CASSEPTGPNQPQHF. The DNA of the CDR3 is TGTGCCAGCAGTGAGCCGACAGGGCCCAATCAGCCCCAGCATTTT.

This chain's CDR3 is CASSILDSYGYTF. DNA of the CDR3: TGTGCCAGTAGTATCCTGGACAGTTATGGCTACACCTTC. V gene TRBV19 combines with J gene TRBJ1-2; perhaps TRBD1 as D (6 bases). Looked up from germline, CDR1 is LNHDA and CDR2 is SQIVND (reference sequence). CDR3 length: 13 residues. Trimming removed 3 bases from V and 5 bases from J, with 10 bases in between.

This clonotype came up a few times. The chain has TRBV5-1 and TRBJ2-5, with 12 bases identical to TRBD2. The better agreement between TRBJ2-7 and the DNA end casts doubt on the J call. Germline CDR1 and CDR2: SGHRS and YFSETQ. The CDR3 consists of 17 residues. The CDR3 DNA reads as TGCGCCAGCAGCTTGGGGAGCACTAGCGGGAGGCCCTACGAGCAGTACTTC. It codes for CASSLGSTSGRPYEQYF.